Listed below are T cell receptor beta chains from one sample, sequenced in a study of human CD8 memory T cell subsets. TCRdb reworked the 5' RACE reads into one entry per CDR3 protein, no DNA. Its listing shows around 3,400 distinct CDR3 sequences. Sequences were obtained from CD8+ effector memory T cells (TEM) sorted from PBMCs. Every receptor here comes from a human donor in good health. The CDR3 runs from the conserved cysteine through the conserved F or W. Each record gives: V gene, J gene, clone size, CDR3 protein. The size of a clone is reported for some rows only, either as once, few or many, or as a class for expanded clones.

v_gene: TRBV12-3/TRBV12-4; j_gene: TRBJ2-7; abundance: large; CDR3aa: CASSLASSGPLYEQYF
v_gene: TRBV6-6; j_gene: TRBJ1-5; abundance: NA; CDR3aa: CASSPTGGGQPQHF
v_gene: TRBV28; j_gene: TRBJ2-3; abundance: medium-sized; CDR3aa: CASSPRGGHTDTQYF
v_gene: TRBV5-1; j_gene: TRBJ2-7; abundance: NA; CDR3aa: CASSLSRGLSYEQYF
v_gene: TRBV28; j_gene: TRBJ1-5; abundance: NA; CDR3aa: CASSFGTDSFNQPQHF
v_gene: TRBV4-1; j_gene: TRBJ2-7; abundance: medium-sized; CDR3aa: CASSQIRGSSYEQYF
v_gene: TRBV19; j_gene: TRBJ1-1; abundance: NA; CDR3aa: CASSIDVGQTSGAFF
v_gene: TRBV24-1; j_gene: TRBJ1-2; abundance: medium-sized; CDR3aa: CATSDTTGTGYTF
v_gene: TRBV29-1; j_gene: TRBJ2-7; abundance: NA; CDR3aa: CSVEGAGTSYEQYF
v_gene: TRBV27; j_gene: TRBJ1-6; abundance: NA; CDR3aa: CASSSPGVSYNSPLHF
v_gene: TRBV27; j_gene: TRBJ1-6; abundance: NA; CDR3aa: CASGRTGGLSPLHF
v_gene: TRBV15; j_gene: TRBJ2-2; abundance: NA; CDR3aa: CATDPGGTGELFF
v_gene: TRBV7-7; j_gene: TRBJ2-2; abundance: NA; CDR3aa: CASRSRDNETNTGELFF
v_gene: TRBV3-1; j_gene: TRBJ1-6; abundance: NA; CDR3aa: CASSAPRDTAPLHF
v_gene: TRBV7-8; j_gene: TRBJ2-7; abundance: hyperexpanded; CDR3aa: CASSLNQGPSYEQYF
v_gene: TRBV29-1; j_gene: TRBJ1-2; abundance: NA; CDR3aa: CSVSGATTNYGYTF
v_gene: TRBV9; j_gene: TRBJ2-7; abundance: NA; CDR3aa: CASSVLGQGPYEQYF
v_gene: TRBV7-8; j_gene: TRBJ1-5; abundance: large; CDR3aa: CASSPRQGPSGVQHF
v_gene: TRBV12-3/TRBV12-4; j_gene: TRBJ1-6; abundance: NA; CDR3aa: CASSFQGATDNLHF
v_gene: TRBV19; j_gene: TRBJ2-2; abundance: medium-sized; CDR3aa: CASSIGTGELFF
v_gene: TRBV5-1; j_gene: TRBJ2-7; abundance: NA; CDR3aa: CASTLGTSYEQYF
v_gene: TRBV28; j_gene: TRBJ2-3; abundance: NA; CDR3aa: CASSSGASDYTDTQYF
v_gene: TRBV20-1; j_gene: TRBJ2-7; abundance: NA; CDR3aa: CSASRTENYEQYF
v_gene: TRBV11-2; j_gene: TRBJ2-3; abundance: NA; CDR3aa: CASRAGDRHTDTQYF
v_gene: TRBV27; j_gene: TRBJ2-1; abundance: NA; CDR3aa: CASSLVAGRVNEQFF
v_gene: TRBV5-1; j_gene: TRBJ2-1; abundance: NA; CDR3aa: CASSETGMGGNEQFF
v_gene: TRBV5-8; j_gene: TRBJ2-7; abundance: NA; CDR3aa: CASSLPAGGFGYEQYF
v_gene: TRBV7-9; j_gene: TRBJ2-7; abundance: NA; CDR3aa: CASSDGGQAQYF
v_gene: TRBV4-1; j_gene: TRBJ2-1; abundance: NA; CDR3aa: CASSHPWEGLNEQFF
v_gene: TRBV20-1; j_gene: TRBJ2-3; abundance: NA; CDR3aa: CSANREYTQYF
v_gene: TRBV2; j_gene: TRBJ2-3; abundance: NA; CDR3aa: CASIGLSTDTQYF
v_gene: TRBV24-1; j_gene: TRBJ2-3; abundance: medium-sized; CDR3aa: CATSEPRTGLRGDTQYF
v_gene: TRBV4-1; j_gene: TRBJ2-5; abundance: medium-sized; CDR3aa: CASSPEQETQYF
v_gene: TRBV4-2; j_gene: TRBJ2-1; abundance: NA; CDR3aa: CASSQESGSYNEQFF
v_gene: TRBV20-1; j_gene: TRBJ2-1; abundance: NA; CDR3aa: CSATKAGGIYNEQFF
v_gene: TRBV20-1; j_gene: TRBJ2-5; abundance: NA; CDR3aa: CSARVTEETQYF
v_gene: TRBV20-1; j_gene: TRBJ2-3; abundance: NA; CDR3aa: CSARDRVTDTQYF
v_gene: TRBV20-1; j_gene: TRBJ1-1; abundance: medium-sized; CDR3aa: CSAAPTGQNTEAFF
v_gene: TRBV7-3; j_gene: TRBJ2-3; abundance: NA; CDR3aa: CASSLLAGDTDTQYF
v_gene: TRBV5-1; j_gene: TRBJ1-1; abundance: NA; CDR3aa: CASSLMEYTEAFF
v_gene: TRBV19; j_gene: TRBJ2-7; abundance: NA; CDR3aa: CASSTRGSDEQYF
v_gene: TRBV24-1; j_gene: TRBJ2-1; abundance: NA; CDR3aa: CATEDPYYNEQFF
v_gene: TRBV10-2; j_gene: TRBJ2-7; abundance: NA; CDR3aa: CASSDDIAASYEQYF
v_gene: TRBV14; j_gene: TRBJ2-2; abundance: NA; CDR3aa: CASSQDHWGLGTGELFF
v_gene: TRBV7-9; j_gene: TRBJ2-7; abundance: NA; CDR3aa: CASSPWTETYEQYF
v_gene: TRBV2; j_gene: TRBJ2-3; abundance: medium-sized; CDR3aa: CASSEWTSGEDGTDTQYF
v_gene: TRBV28; j_gene: TRBJ2-7; abundance: NA; CDR3aa: CASSSGEALLAEQYF
v_gene: TRBV27; j_gene: TRBJ2-4; abundance: medium-sized; CDR3aa: CASSLSLFLAKNIQYF
v_gene: TRBV2; j_gene: TRBJ1-5; abundance: medium-sized; CDR3aa: CASSDFQGWNQPQHF
v_gene: TRBV7-3; j_gene: TRBJ2-3; abundance: NA; CDR3aa: CASSLTTASYDTQYF
v_gene: TRBV7-2; j_gene: TRBJ1-5; abundance: medium-sized; CDR3aa: CASSLEGSQYSNQPQHF
v_gene: TRBV20-1; j_gene: TRBJ2-7; abundance: NA; CDR3aa: CSTSGREAYEQYF